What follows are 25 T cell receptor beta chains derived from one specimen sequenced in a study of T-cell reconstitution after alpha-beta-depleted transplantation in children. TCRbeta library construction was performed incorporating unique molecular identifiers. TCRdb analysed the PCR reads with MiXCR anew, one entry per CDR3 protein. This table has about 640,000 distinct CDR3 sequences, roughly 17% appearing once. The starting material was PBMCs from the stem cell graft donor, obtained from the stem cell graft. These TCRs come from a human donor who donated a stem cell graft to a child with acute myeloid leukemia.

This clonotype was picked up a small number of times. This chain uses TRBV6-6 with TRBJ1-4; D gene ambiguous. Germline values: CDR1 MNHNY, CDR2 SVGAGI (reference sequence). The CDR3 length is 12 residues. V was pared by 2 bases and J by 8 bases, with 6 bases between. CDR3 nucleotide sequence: TGTGCCAGCAGTTACATTACCGAAAAACTGTTTTTT. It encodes CASSYITEKLFF.

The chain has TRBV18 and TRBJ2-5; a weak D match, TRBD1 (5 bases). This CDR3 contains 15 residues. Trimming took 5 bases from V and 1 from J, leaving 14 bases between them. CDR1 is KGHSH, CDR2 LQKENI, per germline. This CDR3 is CASSGTGQGQETQYF. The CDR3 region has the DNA TGTGCCAGCTCAGGAACCGGGCAGGGCCAAGAGACCCAGTACTTC.

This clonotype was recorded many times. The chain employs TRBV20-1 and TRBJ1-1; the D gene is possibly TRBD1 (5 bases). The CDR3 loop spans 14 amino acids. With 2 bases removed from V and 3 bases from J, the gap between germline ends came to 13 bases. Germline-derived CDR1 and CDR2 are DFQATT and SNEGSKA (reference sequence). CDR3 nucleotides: TGCAGTGCTAGATTTGGGGGTCGGGACACTGAAGCTTTCTTT. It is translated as CSARFGGRDTEAFF.

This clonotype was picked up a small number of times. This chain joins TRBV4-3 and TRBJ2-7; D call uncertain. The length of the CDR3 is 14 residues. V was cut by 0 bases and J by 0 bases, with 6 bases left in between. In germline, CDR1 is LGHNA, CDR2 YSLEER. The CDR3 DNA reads TGCGCCAGCAGCCAAGAGGTGGGCTCCTACGAGCAGTACTTC. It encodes CASSQEVGSYEQYF.

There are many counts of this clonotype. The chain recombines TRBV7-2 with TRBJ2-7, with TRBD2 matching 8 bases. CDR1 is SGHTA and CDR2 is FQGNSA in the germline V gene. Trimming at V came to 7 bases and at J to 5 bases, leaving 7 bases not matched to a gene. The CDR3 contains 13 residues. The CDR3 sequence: CASTPGTSNEQYF. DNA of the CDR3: TGTGCCAGCACTCCCGGGACTAGTAACGAGCAGTACTTC. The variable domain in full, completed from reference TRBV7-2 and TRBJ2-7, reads GAGVSQSPSNKVTEKGKDVELRCDPISGHTALYWYRQSLGQGLEFLIYFQGNSAPDKSGLPSDRFSAERTGGSVSTLTIQRTQQEDSAVYLCASTPGTSNEQYFGPGTRLTVT.

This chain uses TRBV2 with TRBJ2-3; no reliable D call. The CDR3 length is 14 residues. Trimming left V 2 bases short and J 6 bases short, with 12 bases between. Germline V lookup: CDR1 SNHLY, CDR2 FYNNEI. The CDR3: CASSELVRRDTQYF. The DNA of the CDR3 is TGTGCCAGCAGTGAATTAGTGCGCAGGGATACGCAGTATTTT.

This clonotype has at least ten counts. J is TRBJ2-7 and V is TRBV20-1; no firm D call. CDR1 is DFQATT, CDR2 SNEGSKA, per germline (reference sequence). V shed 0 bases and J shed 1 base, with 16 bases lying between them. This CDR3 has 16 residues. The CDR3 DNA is TGCAGTGCTAGAGATCGAGAAAGTGGACGGTCCTACGAGCAGTACGTC. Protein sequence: CSARDRESGRSYEQYV.

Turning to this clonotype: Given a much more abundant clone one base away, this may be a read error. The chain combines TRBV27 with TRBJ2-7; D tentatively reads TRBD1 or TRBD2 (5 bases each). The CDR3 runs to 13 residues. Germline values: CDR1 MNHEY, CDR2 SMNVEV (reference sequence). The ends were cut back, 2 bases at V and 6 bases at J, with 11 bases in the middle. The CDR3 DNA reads TGTGCCAGCAGTTTAGGGAGAGGGACCGAGCAGTACTTC. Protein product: CASSLGRGTEQYF.

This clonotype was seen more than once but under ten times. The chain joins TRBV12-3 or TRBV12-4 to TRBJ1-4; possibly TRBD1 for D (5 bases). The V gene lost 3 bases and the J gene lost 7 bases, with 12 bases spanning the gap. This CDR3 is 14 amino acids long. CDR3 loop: CASSLGRDSEKLFF. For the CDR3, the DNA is TGTGCCAGCAGTTTGGGCAGGGATTCTGAAAAACTGTTTTTT.

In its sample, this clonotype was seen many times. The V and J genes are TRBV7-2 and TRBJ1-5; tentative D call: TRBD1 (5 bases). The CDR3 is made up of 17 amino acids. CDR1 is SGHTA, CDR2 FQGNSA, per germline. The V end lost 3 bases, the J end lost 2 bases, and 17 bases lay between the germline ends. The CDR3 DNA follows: TGTGCCAGCAGCTTGGTAGGAGGGGTCAGGGGCAATCAGCCCCAGCATTTT. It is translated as CASSLVGGVRGNQPQHF.

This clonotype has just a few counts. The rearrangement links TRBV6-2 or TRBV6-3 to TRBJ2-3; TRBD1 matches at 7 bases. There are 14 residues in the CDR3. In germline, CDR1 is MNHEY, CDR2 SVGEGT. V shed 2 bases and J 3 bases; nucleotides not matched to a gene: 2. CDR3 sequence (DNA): TGTGCCAGCAGTTACACGGGACAGACAGATACGCAGTATTTT. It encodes CASSYTGQTDTQYF.

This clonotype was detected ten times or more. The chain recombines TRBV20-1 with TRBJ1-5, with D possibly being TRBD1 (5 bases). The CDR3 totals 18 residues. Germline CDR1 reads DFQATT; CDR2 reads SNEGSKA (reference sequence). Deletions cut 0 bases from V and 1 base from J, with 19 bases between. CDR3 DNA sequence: TGCAGTGCTAGAGATCCATTGGAAGGGGCGCTCAGCAATCAGCCCCAGCATTTT. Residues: CSARDPLEGALSNQPQHF.

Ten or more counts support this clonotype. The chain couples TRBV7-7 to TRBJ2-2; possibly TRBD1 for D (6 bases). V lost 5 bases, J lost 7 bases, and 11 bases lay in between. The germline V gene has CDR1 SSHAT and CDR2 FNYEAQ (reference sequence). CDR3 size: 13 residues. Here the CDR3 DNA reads TGTGCCAGCAGCCCGCAGGGGATCGGGGAGCTGTTTTTT. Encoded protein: CASSPQGIGELFF.

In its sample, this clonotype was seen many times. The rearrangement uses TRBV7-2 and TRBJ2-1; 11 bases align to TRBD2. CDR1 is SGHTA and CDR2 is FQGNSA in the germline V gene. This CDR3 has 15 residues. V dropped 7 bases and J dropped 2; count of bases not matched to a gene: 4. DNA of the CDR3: TGTGCCAGCAAACTAGCGGGGGCCACCTACAATGAGCAGTTCTTC. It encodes CASKLAGATYNEQFF. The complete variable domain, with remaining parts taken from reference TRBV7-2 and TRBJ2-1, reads GAGVSQSPSNKVTEKGKDVELRCDPISGHTALYWYRQSLGQGLEFLIYFQGNSAPDKSGLPSDRFSAERTGGSVSTLTIQRTQQEDSAVYLCASKLAGATYNEQFFGPGTRLTVL.

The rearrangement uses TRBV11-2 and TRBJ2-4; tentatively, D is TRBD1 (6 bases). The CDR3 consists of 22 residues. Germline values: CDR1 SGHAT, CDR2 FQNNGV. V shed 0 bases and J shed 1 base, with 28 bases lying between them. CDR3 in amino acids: CASSLETRRGGEVAWAKNIQYF. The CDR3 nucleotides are TGTGCCAGCAGCTTAGAAACCCGCAGGGGCGGTGAGGTGGCCTGGGCCAAAAACATTCAGTACTTC.

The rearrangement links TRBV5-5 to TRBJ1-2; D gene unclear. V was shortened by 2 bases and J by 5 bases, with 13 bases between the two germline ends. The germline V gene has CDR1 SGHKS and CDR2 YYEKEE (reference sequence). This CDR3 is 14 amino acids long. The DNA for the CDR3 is TGTGCCAGCAGCTTAAGGGCCGAGGAATATGGCTACACCTTC. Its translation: CASSLRAEEYGYTF.

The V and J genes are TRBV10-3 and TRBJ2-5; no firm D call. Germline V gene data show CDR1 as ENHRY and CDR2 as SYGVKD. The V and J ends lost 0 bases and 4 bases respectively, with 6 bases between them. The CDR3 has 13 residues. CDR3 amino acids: CAISESAGETQYF. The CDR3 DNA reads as TGTGCCATCAGTGAGTCGGCTGGAGAGACCCAGTACTTC.

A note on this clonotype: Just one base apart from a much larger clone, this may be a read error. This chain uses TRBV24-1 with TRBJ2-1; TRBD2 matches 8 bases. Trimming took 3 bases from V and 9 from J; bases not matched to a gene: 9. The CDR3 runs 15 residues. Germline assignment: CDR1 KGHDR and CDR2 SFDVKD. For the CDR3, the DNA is TGTGCCACCAGTGATCCGACTAGCGCGGGTCGTGAGCAGTTCTTC. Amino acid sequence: CATSDPTSAGREQFF.

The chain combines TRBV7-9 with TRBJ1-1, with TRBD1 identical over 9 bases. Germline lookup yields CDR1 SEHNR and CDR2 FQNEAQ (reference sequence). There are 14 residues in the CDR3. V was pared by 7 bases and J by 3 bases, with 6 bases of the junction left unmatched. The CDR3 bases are TGTGCCAGCACCCAGGGACAGGGAGACACTGAAGCTTTCTTT. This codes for CASTQGQGDTEAFF.

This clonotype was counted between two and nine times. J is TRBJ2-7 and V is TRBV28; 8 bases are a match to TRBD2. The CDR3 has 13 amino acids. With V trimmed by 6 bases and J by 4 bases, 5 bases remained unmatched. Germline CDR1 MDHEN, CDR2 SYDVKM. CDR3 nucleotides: TGTGCCAGCAGCCGGGGGGGGTTGTACGAGCAGTACGTC. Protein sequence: CASSRGGLYEQYV.

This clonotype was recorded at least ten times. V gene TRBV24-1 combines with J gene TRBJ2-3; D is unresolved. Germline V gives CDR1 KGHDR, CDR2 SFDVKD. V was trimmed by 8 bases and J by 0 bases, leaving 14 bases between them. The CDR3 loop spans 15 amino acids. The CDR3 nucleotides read TGTGCCACCATGAGCCACGGAACTAGCACAGATACGCAGTATTTT. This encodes CATMSHGTSTDTQYF.

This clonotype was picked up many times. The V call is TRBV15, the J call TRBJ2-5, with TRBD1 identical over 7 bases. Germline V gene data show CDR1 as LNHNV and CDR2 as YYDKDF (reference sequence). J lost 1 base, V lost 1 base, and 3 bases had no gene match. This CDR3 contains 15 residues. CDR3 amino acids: CATSRGQGGQETQYF. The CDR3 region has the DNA TGTGCCACCAGCAGAGGACAGGGTGGCCAAGAGACCCAGTACTTC.

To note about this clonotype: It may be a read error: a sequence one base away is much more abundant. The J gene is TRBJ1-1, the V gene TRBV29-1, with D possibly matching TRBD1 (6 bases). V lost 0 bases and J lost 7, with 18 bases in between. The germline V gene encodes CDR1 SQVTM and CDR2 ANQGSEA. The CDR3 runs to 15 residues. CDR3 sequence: CSVEDRQGYGSEAFF. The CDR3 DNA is TGCAGCGTTGAAGATCGCCAGGGGTATGGCAGTGAAGCTTTCTTT.

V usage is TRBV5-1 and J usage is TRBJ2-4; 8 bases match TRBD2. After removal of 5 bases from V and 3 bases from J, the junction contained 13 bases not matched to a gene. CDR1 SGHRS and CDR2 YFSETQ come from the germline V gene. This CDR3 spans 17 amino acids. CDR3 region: CASSSAGPGLGKNIQYF. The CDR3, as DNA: TGCGCCAGCAGTTCGGCGGGGCCGGGACTAGGCAAAAACATTCAGTACTTC. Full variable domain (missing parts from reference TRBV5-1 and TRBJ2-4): KAGVTQTPRYLIKTRGQQVTLSCSPISGHRSVSWYQQTPGQGLQFLFEYFSETQRNKGNFPGRFSGRQFSNSRSEMNVSTLELGDSALYLCASSSAGPGLGKNIQYFGAGTRLSVL.

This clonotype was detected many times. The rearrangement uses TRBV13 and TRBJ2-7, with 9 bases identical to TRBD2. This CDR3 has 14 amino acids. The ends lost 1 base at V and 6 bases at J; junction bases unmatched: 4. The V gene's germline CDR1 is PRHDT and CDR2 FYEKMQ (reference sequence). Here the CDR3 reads CASSLASGDAEQYF. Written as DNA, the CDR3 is TGTGCCAGCAGCTTAGCTAGCGGGGATGCCGAGCAGTACTTC.